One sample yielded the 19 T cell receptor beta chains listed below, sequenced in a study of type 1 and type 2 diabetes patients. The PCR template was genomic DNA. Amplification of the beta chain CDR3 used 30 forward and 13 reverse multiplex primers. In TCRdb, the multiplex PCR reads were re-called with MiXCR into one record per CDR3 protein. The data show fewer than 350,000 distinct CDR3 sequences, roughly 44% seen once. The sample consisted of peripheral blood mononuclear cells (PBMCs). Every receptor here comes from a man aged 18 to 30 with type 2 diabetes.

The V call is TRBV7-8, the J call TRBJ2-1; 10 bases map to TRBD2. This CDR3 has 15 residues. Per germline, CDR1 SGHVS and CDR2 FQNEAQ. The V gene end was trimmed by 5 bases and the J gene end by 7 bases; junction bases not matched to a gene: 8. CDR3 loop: CASSVSGGASNEQFF. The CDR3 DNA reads TGTGCCAGCAGCGTAAGCGGGGGGGCCTCAAATGAGCAGTTCTTC.

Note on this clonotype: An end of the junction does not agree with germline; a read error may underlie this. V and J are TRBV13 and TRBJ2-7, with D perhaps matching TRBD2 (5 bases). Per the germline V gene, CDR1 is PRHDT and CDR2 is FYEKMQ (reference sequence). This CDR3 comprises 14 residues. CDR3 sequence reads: CASSGEQVDYEQYF. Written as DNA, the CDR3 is TGCGCCAGCAGTGGGGAGCAGGTGGATTACGAGCAGTACTTC.

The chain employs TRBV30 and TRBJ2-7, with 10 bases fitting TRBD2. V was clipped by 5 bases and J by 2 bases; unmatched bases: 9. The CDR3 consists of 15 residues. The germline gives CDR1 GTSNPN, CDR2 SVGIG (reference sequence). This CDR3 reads CAWGDSGLATYEQYF. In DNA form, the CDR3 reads TGTGCCTGGGGCGACTCGGGACTAGCGACCTACGAGCAGTACTTC. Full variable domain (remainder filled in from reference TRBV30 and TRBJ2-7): SQTIHQWPATLVQPVGSPLSLECTVEGTSNPNLYWYRQAAGRGLQLLFYSVGIGQISSEVPQNLSASRPQDRQFILSSKKLLLSDSGFYLCAWGDSGLATYEQYFGPGTRLTVT.

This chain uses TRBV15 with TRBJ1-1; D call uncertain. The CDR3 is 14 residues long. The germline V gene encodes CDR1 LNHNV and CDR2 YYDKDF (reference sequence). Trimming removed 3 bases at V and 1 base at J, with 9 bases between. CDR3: CATSSEHRNTEAFF. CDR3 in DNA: TGTGCCACCAGCAGTGAACACAGGAACACTGAAGCTTTCTTT.

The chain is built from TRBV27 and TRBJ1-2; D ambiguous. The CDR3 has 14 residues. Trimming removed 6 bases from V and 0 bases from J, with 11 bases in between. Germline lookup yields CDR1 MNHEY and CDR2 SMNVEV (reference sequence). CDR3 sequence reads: CASSPRTSNYGYTF. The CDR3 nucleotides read TGTGCCAGCAGCCCTCGGACGTCTAACTATGGCTACACCTTC.

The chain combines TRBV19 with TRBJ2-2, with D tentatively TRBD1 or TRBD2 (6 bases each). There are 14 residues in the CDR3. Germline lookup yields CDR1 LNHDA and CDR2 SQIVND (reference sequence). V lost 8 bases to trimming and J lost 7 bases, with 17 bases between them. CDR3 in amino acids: CASRSGGHDGELFF. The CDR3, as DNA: TGTGCCAGTCGTAGTGGGGGGCACGACGGGGAGCTGTTTTTT.

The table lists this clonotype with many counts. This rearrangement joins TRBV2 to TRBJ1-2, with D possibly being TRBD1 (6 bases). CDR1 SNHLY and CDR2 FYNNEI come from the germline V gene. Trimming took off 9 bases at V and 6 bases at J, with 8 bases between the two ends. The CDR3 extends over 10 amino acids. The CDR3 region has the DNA TGTGCCAGGAGGGGGGATGGCTACACCTTC. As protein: CARRGDGYTF.

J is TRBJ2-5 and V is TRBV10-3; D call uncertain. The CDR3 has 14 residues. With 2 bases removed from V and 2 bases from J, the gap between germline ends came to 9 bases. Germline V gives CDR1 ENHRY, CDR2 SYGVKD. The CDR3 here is CAISEGVPQETQYF. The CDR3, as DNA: TGTGCCATCAGTGAGGGAGTTCCTCAAGAGACCCAGTACTTC.

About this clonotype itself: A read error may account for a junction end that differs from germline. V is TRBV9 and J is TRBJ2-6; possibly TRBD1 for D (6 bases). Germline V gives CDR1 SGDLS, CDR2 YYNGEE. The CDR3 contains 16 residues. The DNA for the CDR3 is TGTGCCGGCAGCCCCTCCGGACAGCGTGGGGCCAACGTCCTGACTTTC. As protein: CAGSPSGQRGANVLTF.

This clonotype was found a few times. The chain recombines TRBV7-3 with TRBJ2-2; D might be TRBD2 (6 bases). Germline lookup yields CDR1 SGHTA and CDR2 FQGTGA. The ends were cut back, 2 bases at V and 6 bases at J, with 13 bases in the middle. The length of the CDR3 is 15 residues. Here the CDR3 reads CASSLDAPGAGELFF. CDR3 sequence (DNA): TGTGCCAGCAGCTTAGACGCCCCGGGGGCCGGGGAGCTGTTTTTT.

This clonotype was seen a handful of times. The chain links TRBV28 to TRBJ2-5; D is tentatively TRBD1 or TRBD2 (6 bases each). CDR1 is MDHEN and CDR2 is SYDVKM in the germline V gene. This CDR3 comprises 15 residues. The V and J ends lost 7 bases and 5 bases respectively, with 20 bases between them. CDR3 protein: CASNTWRGKRETQYF. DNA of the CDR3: TGTGCCAGCAATACTTGGAGGGGGAAACGTGAGACCCAGTACTTC.

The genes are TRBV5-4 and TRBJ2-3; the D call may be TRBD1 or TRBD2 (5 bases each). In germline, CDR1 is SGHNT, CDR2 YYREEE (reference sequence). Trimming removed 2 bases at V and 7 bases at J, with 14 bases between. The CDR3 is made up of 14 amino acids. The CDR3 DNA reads TGTGCCAGCAGCTTCGCGGCGAGGGACCATACGCAGTATTTT. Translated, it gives CASSFAARDHTQYF.

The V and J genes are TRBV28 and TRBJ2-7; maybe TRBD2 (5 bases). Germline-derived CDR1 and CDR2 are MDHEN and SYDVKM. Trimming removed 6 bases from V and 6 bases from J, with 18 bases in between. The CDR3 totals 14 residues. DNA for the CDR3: TGTGCCAGCAGCTCCGGACTGATAGGTTCCGAGCAGTACTTC. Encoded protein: CASSSGLIGSEQYF.

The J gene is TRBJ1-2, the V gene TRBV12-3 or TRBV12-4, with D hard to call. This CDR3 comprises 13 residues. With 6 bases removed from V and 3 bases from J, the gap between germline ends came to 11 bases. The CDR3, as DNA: TGTGCCAGCAGCTTGTTCGGGGACTATGGCTACACCTTC. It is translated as CASSLFGDYGYTF.

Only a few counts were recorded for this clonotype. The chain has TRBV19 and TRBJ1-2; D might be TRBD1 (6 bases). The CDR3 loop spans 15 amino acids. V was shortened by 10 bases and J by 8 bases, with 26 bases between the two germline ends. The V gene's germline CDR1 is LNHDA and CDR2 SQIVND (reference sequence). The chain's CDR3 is CATGVTAGDSKGYTF. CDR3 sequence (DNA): TGTGCCACTGGGGTTACGGCAGGGGATTCGAAGGGCTACACCTTC.

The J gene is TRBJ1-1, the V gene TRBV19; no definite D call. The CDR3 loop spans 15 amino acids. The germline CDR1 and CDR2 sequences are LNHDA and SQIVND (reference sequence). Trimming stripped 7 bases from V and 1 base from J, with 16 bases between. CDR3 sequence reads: CASKRSGSGNTEAFF. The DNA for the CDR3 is TGTGCCAGTAAAAGGTCGGGGTCGGGGAACACTGAAGCTTTCTTT. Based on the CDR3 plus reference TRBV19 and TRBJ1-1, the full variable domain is DGGITQSPKYLFRKEGQNVTLSCEQNLNHDAMYWYRQDPGQGLRLIYYSQIVNDFQKGDIAEGYSVSREKKESFPLTVTSAQKNPTAFYLCASKRSGSGNTEAFFGQGTRLTVV.

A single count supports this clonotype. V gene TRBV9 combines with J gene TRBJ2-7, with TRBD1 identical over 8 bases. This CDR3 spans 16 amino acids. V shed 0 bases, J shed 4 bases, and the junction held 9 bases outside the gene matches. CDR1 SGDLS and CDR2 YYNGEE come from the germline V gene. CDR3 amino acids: CASSVDQTGEGYEQYF. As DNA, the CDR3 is TGTGCCAGCAGCGTAGATCAGACAGGGGAAGGGTACGAGCAGTACTTC. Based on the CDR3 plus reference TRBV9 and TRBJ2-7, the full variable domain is DSGVTQTPKHLITATGQRVTLRCSPRSGDLSVYWYQQSLDQGLQFLIQYYNGEERAKGNILERFSAQQFPDLHSELNLSSLELGDSALYFCASSVDQTGEGYEQYFGPGTRLTVT.

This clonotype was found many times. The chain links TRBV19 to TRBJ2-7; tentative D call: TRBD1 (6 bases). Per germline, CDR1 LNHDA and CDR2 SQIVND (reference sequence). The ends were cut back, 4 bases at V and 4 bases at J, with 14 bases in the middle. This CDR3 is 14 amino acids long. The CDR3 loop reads CASSTRDTEYEQYF. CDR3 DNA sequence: TGTGCCAGTAGTACCCGGGACACTGAGTACGAGCAGTACTTC. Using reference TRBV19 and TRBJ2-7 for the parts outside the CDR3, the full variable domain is DGGITQSPKYLFRKEGQNVTLSCEQNLNHDAMYWYRQDPGQGLRLIYYSQIVNDFQKGDIAEGYSVSREKKESFPLTVTSAQKNPTAFYLCASSTRDTEYEQYFGPGTRLTVT.

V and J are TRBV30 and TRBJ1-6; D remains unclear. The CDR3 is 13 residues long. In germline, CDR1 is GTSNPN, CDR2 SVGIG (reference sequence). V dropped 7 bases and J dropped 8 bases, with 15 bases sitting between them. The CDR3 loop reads CASQKGWDSPLHF. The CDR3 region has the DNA TGTGCCTCCCAAAAAGGCTGGGATTCACCCCTCCACTTT. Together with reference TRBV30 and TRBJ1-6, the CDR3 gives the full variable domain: SQTIHQWPATLVQPVGSPLSLECTVEGTSNPNLYWYRQAAGRGLQLLFYSVGIGQISSEVPQNLSASRPQDRQFILSSKKLLLSDSGFYLCASQKGWDSPLHFGNGTRLTVT.